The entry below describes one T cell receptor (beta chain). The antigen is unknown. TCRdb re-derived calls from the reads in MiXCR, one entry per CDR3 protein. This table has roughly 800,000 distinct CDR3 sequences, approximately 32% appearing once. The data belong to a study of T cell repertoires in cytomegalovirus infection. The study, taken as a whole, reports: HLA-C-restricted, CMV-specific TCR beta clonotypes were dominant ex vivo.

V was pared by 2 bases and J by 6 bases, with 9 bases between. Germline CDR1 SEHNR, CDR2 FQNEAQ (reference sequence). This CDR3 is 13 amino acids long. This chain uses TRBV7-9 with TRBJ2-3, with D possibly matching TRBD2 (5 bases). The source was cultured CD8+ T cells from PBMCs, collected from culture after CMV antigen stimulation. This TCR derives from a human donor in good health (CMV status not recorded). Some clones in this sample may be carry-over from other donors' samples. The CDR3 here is CASSLFPGDTQYF. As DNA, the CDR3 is TGTGCCAGCAGCTTATTTCCGGGGGATACGCAGTATTTT.